The 7 T cell receptor beta chains listed next were all sequenced from one sample in a study of cytomegalovirus exposure and HLA in healthy donors (dated by TCRdb to 2015 to 2018). Library preparation used the immunoSEQ multiplex PCR assay. For the multiplex PCR, a mixture combining 60 forward primers for TCR Vbeta segments and 13 reverse primers for TCR Jbeta segments was used. The clones in this table, taken by TCRdb from immuneACCESS, are in-frame only. Not every clone is retained; where verified, under half of the shortfall comes from an unresolved V gene, and the cause of the rest is unknown. In this sample's table one finds roughly 190,000 clones. Clones ranked in the top ten supply 0.79% of the sample. The sequencing input was PBMCs. Receptors originate from a woman aged 18 to 35 in good health and CMV-seropositive.

This chain links TRBV7-2 with TRBJ2-1; D not resolved. Trimming pared 1 base from V and 8 bases from J, leaving 6 bases between. CDR1 and CDR2 (germline): SGHTA, FQGNSA. CDR3 length: 12 amino acids. In DNA, the CDR3 is TGTGCCAGCAGCTTAGTAGTCTATGAGCAGTTCTTC. The encoded protein is CASSLVVYEQFF.

The V call is TRBV2, the J call TRBJ2-7; the match to TRBD2 covers 7 bases. Germline assignment: CDR1 SNHLY and CDR2 FYNNEI. The CDR3 is made up of 15 amino acids. After removal of 6 bases from V and 4 bases from J, the junction contained 12 bases not matched to a gene. CDR3 sequence reads: CASRGSGRQPYEQYF. CDR3 DNA sequence: TGTGCCAGCAGGGGTAGCGGGCGTCAACCTTACGAGCAGTACTTC.

The rearrangement links TRBV18 to TRBJ1-1, with 7 bases identical to TRBD1. Germline trimming cut 5 bases from V and 11 bases from J; bases unmatched to any gene: 17. This CDR3 spans 15 amino acids. Per germline, CDR1 KGHSH and CDR2 LQKENI. The CDR3 bases are TGTGCCAGCTCATCGAACAGGGGACAGAGCGGGGGGGCTTTCTTT. This gives the protein CASSSNRGQSGGAFF.

The rearrangement uses TRBV7-2 and TRBJ1-6; 8 nucleotides line up with TRBD1. CDR3 length equals 15 residues. Germline V gene sequence: CDR1 SGHTA, CDR2 FQGNSA. After removal of 5 bases from V and 7 bases from J, the junction contained 7 bases not matched to a gene. CDR3 bases: TGTGCCAGCAGCGAACAGGGGGTAGAAAATTCACCCCTCCACTTT. This translates into CASSEQGVENSPLHF.

This chain connects TRBV5-4 to TRBJ2-2; D perhaps matches TRBD2 (5 bases). The V and J ends lost 5 bases and 0 bases respectively, with 11 bases between them. Germline V gene lookup returns CDR1 SGHNT and CDR2 YYREEE (reference sequence). CDR3 length: 15 residues. The CDR3 DNA follows: TGTGCCAGCAGGCCAGCCGGGGCGAACACCGGGGAGCTGTTTTTT. Amino acid sequence: CASRPAGANTGELFF.

The chain uses TRBV10-3 and TRBJ2-1; 13 nucleotides match TRBD2. CDR1 and CDR2 from the germline V gene are ENHRY and SYGVKD. The CDR3 length is 14 residues. V trimming: 7 bases; J trimming: 9 bases; junction bases outside the gene matches: 6. The CDR3 is CAITPTSGRGEQFF. CDR3 nucleotides: TGTGCCATCACCCCTACTAGCGGGAGGGGTGAGCAGTTCTTC.

The chain recombines TRBV11-3 with TRBJ2-1; 10 bases are shared with TRBD1. CDR3 length: 16 residues. Germline V lookup: CDR1 SGHNT, CDR2 YENEEA. With V trimmed by 5 bases and J by 3 bases, 7 bases remained unmatched. The CDR3 here is CASSQIGTGDYNEQFF. CDR3 sequence (DNA): TGTGCCAGCAGCCAGATCGGGACAGGGGACTACAATGAGCAGTTCTTC.